The 21 T cell receptor beta chains below were found in one sample sequenced in a study of cytomegalovirus exposure and HLA in healthy donors. 60 Vbeta and 13 Jbeta primers were used in PCR. Repertoires were generated with immunoSEQ multiplex PCR, while TCRdb's copy carries only in-frame clones and drops some. Among about 160,000 clones, 75% to 90% were seen once, and the ten largest hold around 2%. Sequencing was carried out using PBMCs. The receptor set was obtained from a human donor in good health.

This sequence joins TRBV27 and TRBJ2-5, with 13 bases identical to TRBD2. The V segment lost 4 bases and the J segment 4 bases; nucleotides outside the gene matches: 3. In germline, CDR1 is MNHEY, CDR2 SMNVEV (reference sequence). The CDR3 runs to 15 residues. CDR3: CASSSLAGGRETQYF. The DNA of the CDR3 is TGTGCCAGCAGTTCACTAGCGGGGGGGCGAGAGACCCAGTACTTC.

The J gene is TRBJ2-1, the V gene TRBV2, with D hard to call. The CDR3 has 13 residues. Looked up from germline, CDR1 is SNHLY and CDR2 is FYNNEI. The V gene lost 4 bases and the J gene lost 2 bases, with 6 bases spanning the gap. CDR3 region: CASSGGPYNEQFF. CDR3 in DNA: TGTGCCAGCAGTGGCGGTCCCTACAATGAGCAGTTCTTC.

This chain links TRBV9 with TRBJ2-7, with 8 bases matching TRBD1. Germline CDR1 SGDLS, CDR2 YYNGEE. The CDR3 loop spans 15 amino acids. V trimming: 3 bases; J trimming: 5 bases; junction bases outside the gene matches: 10. The CDR3 region has the DNA TGTGCCAGCAGCGCTACCGGGACAGGCTCTAACGAGCAGTACTTC. It codes for CASSATGTGSNEQYF.

The chain has TRBV4-1 and TRBJ1-5, with 11 bases matching TRBD1. The CDR3 loop spans 16 amino acids. From germline, CDR1 is MGHRA and CDR2 YSYEKL. Trimming at V came to 4 bases and at J to 5 bases, leaving 7 bases not matched to a gene. This CDR3 is CASSPTWTGGYQPQHF. CDR3 nucleotides: TGCGCCAGCAGCCCCACTTGGACAGGGGGCTATCAGCCCCAGCATTTT.

V and J are TRBV6-4 and TRBJ2-3, with 8 bases lining up with TRBD2. The CDR3 extends over 18 amino acids. The V gene's germline CDR1 is MRHNA and CDR2 SNTAGT. Trimming took 7 bases from V and 4 from J; bases not matched to a gene: 19. The CDR3 bases are TGTGCCAGCATTATCCGAACCCTCCCGGGGGGGCCTTCAGATACGCAGTATTTT. It translates to CASIIRTLPGGPSDTQYF.

This clone was seen a handful of times. This chain connects TRBV7-9 to TRBJ2-7; 8 nucleotides agree with TRBD2. CDR1 SEHNR and CDR2 FQNEAQ come from the germline V gene (reference sequence). V trimming: 5 bases; J trimming: 4 bases; junction bases outside the gene matches: 10. The CDR3 is made up of 15 amino acids. CDR3 loop: CASSTESGGAYEQYF. As DNA, the CDR3 is TGTGCCAGCAGCACCGAATCGGGGGGGGCATACGAGCAGTACTTC. Variable domain in full (rest from reference TRBV7-9 and TRBJ2-7): DTGVSQNPRHKITKRGQNVTFRCDPISEHNRLYWYRQTLGQGPEFLTYFQNEAQLEKSRLLSDRFSAERPKGSFSTLEIQRTEQGDSAMYLCASSTESGGAYEQYFGPGTRLTVT.

This chain links TRBV5-1 with TRBJ2-7; 8 positions match TRBD1. The ends lost 3 bases at V and 6 bases at J; junction bases unmatched: 8. Germline V gene sequence: CDR1 SGHRS, CDR2 YFSETQ. This CDR3 has 14 residues. CDR3 DNA: TGCGCCAGCAGCTCCGGACAGGGCCGTAGCGAGCAGTACTTC. Amino acid sequence: CASSSGQGRSEQYF.

The V and J genes are TRBV11-3 and TRBJ1-4; 8 bases map to TRBD1. CDR1 and CDR2 from the germline V gene are SGHNT and YENEEA. V trimming: 5 bases; J trimming: 14 bases; junction bases outside the gene matches: 7. CDR3 length equals 12 residues. CDR3 in DNA: TGTGCCAGCAGCCGGACAGGGTTTGTCCTGTTTTTT. This sequence encodes CASSRTGFVLFF.

This rearrangement joins TRBV4-2 to TRBJ2-7, with D possibly being TRBD1 (5 bases). V was pared by 0 bases and J by 2 bases, with 14 bases between. CDR1 and CDR2 (germline): LGHNA, YNFKEQ. The CDR3 loop spans 16 amino acids. CDR3 bases: TGTGCCAGCAGCCAAGAGCAGGACACAGAGACCTACGAGCAGTACTTC. Its translation is CASSQEQDTETYEQYF.

The gene calls are TRBV7-9 and TRBJ1-2; a weak D match, TRBD1 (5 bases). The V end lost 1 base, the J end lost 6 bases, and 15 bases lay between the germline ends. Germline V gene data show CDR1 as SEHNR and CDR2 as FQNEAQ (reference sequence). The CDR3 extends over 15 amino acids. CDR3 region: CASSLGPGKSHGYTF. The CDR3 DNA reads as TGTGCCAGCAGCTTAGGGCCAGGGAAGTCGCATGGCTACACCTTC.

This clone was seen only once. The J gene is TRBJ1-1, the V gene TRBV6-5; TRBD1 matches 11 bases. CDR3 length: 13 amino acids. Germline trimming cut 8 bases from V and 12 bases from J; bases unmatched to any gene: 11. Looked up from germline, CDR1 is MNHEY and CDR2 is SVGAGI. Here the CDR3 reads CASERTGGEGTFF. Written as DNA, the CDR3 is TGTGCCAGCGAAAGGACAGGGGGCGAGGGAACTTTCTTT.

The rearrangement links TRBV6-1 to TRBJ1-1; D unresolved. V lost 6 bases and J 7 bases, leaving 9 bases between the germline ends. CDR1 is MNHNS, CDR2 SASEGT, per germline. The CDR3 totals 11 residues. This chain's CDR3 is CASRREGEAFF. In nucleotides, the CDR3 is TGTGCCAGCAGACGGGAGGGTGAAGCTTTCTTT.

This clone has only a few counts. This sequence joins TRBV7-9 and TRBJ1-1; D is uncertain. Germline assignment: CDR1 SEHNR and CDR2 FQNEAQ (reference sequence). The ends were cut back, 2 bases at V and 1 base at J, with 2 bases in the middle. The CDR3 is made up of 12 amino acids. CDR3 nucleotides: TGTGCCAGCAGCTTACAGAACACTGAAGCTTTCTTT. Its translation is CASSLQNTEAFF.

The CDR3 DNA follows: TGTGCCAGCAGTTACGGACCTCGCGGGGCATACGAGCAGTACTTC. Amino acid sequence: CASSYGPRGAYEQYF. V usage is TRBV6-5 and J usage is TRBJ2-7; TRBD2 is a possible D gene (6 bases). V was trimmed by 2 bases and J by 4 bases, leaving 15 bases between them. CDR3 length equals 15 residues. In germline, CDR1 is MNHEY, CDR2 SVGAGI.

The V call is TRBV7-9, the J call TRBJ1-2; no definite D call. The CDR3 spans 12 residues. Trimming stripped 3 bases from V and 3 bases from J, with 5 bases between. Germline loops: CDR1 SEHNR, CDR2 FQNEAQ (reference sequence). CDR3 sequence: CASSLGDYGYTF. The CDR3 nucleotides read TGTGCCAGCAGCTTGGGAGACTATGGCTACACCTTC.

The V gene is TRBV5-5, the J gene TRBJ1-1, with D possibly TRBD1 on 5 matching bases. This CDR3 is built from 14 residues. The ends were cut back, 0 bases at V and 5 bases at J, with 11 bases in the middle. Per the germline V gene, CDR1 is SGHKS and CDR2 is YYEKEE (reference sequence). The CDR3 bases are TGTGCCAGCAGCTTGGGGTCGGGGGAGACTGAAGCTTTCTTT. Its protein product is CASSLGSGETEAFF. The whole variable domain, remainder taken from reference TRBV5-5 and TRBJ1-1, is DAGVTQSPTHLIKTRGQQVTLRCSPISGHKSVSWYQQVLGQGPQFIFQYYEKEERGRGNFPDRFSARQFPNYSSELNVNALLLGDSALYLCASSLGSGETEAFFGQGTRLTVV.

The chain combines TRBV9 with TRBJ2-7; 9 nucleotides agree with TRBD1. The V gene's germline CDR1 is SGDLS and CDR2 YYNGEE. This CDR3 has 15 amino acids. Unmatched junction bases numbered 11, after V lost 4 bases and J lost 6 bases. CDR3 coding DNA: TGTGCCAGCAGCATCTCGGACAGGGGTGTAATCGAGCAGTACTTC. This encodes CASSISDRGVIEQYF.

The chain uses TRBV13 and TRBJ2-7; D perhaps matches TRBD1 (7 bases). The CDR3 runs 14 residues. Trimming removed 6 bases from V and 6 bases from J, with 18 bases in between. The germline CDR1 and CDR2 sequences are PRHDT and FYEKMQ (reference sequence). CDR3 region: CASRLKGAGSEQYF. The CDR3 DNA is TGTGCCAGCAGATTGAAGGGGGCGGGAAGCGAGCAGTACTTC. The full variable domain, rest sourced from reference TRBV13 and TRBJ2-7, is AAGVIQSPRHLIKEKRETATLKCYPIPRHDTVYWYQQGPGQDPQFLISFYEKMQSDKGSIPDRFSAQQFSDYHSELNMSSLELGDSALYFCASRLKGAGSEQYFGPGTRLTVT.

The chain links TRBV7-8 to TRBJ2-1; D is possibly TRBD2 (5 bases). The V gene lost 7 bases and the J gene lost 7 bases, with 23 bases spanning the gap. Germline CDR1 SGHVS, CDR2 FQNEAQ. This CDR3 has 16 residues. The CDR3 DNA reads TGTGCCAGCACCCCTCGTGCGAGGACTCTCCTAAATGAGCAGTTCTTC. Translation gives CASTPRARTLLNEQFF.

The J gene is TRBJ1-5, the V gene TRBV19; tentatively, D is TRBD1 (6 bases). Trimming shortened V by 5 bases and J by 0 bases, and 11 bases separated the two germline ends. The CDR3 is 15 amino acids. CDR1 is LNHDA and CDR2 is SQIVND in the germline V gene (reference sequence). The CDR3 DNA reads as TGTGCCAGTAGTTCAGGACAGAATAGCAATCAGCCCCAGCATTTT. Amino acids: CASSSGQNSNQPQHF.

This clone was seen a single time. The chain combines TRBV10-3 with TRBJ2-5; 8 bases are a match to TRBD2. Per germline, CDR1 ENHRY and CDR2 SYGVKD. V was clipped by 0 bases and J by 2 bases; unmatched bases: 2. The CDR3 contains 15 residues. This CDR3 is CAISESIAGQETQYF. The CDR3 nucleotides read TGTGCCATCAGTGAGTCAATAGCGGGGCAAGAGACCCAGTACTTC.